These 8 T cell receptor delta chains came from one sample sequenced in a study of gamma-delta T cells after stem cell transplantation. TCRdb reanalysed the RT-PCR reads with CATT. The table lists 480 or so delta-chain clones, around 2.8% of them singletons. The sample was gamma-delta T cells. These receptor sequences come from a human donor. It is not recorded whose cells these are; they may come from a transplant donor.

This clone has more than one count but fewer than ten. Only one base separates this from a far larger clonotype, so it likely reflects a read error. Other DNA sequences from this sample encode an identical CDR3 as well. DNA for the CDR3: TGCGCCTGTGACACCGTAGGAAACTTGTACACCGATAAACTCATCTTT. It codes for CACDTVGNLYTDKLIF. V is TRDV2 and J is TRDJ1; D not resolved. CDR3 length: 16 amino acids. Germline values: CDR1 GEAIGNYY, CDR2 EKD.

By frequency in the sample, this clone is medium-sized. With a far larger clone one base away, a read error is the likely cause. The chain is built from TRDV3 and TRDJ1, with D unclear. Looked up from germline, CDR1 is TVYSNPD and CDR2 is GDNSRS (reference sequence). The CDR3 sequence is 16 residues long. CDR3 protein: CAFLGKWAQYTDKLTF. In DNA form, the CDR3 reads TGTGCCTTTTTGGGCAAGTGGGCTCAGTACACCGATAAACTCACCTTT.

Remarks on this clone: The likely explanation is a read error, given a far larger clone one base away. Different DNA sequences within this sample yield the same CDR3. The rearrangement links TRDV2 to TRDJ1; 8 nucleotides match TRDD3. CDR3 length equals 19 residues. CDR1 GEAIGNYY and CDR2 EKD come from the germline V gene. The CDR3 region has the DNA TGTGCCTGTGACACGATACTGGGGGCCCCCGGCCGGGACACTGATAAACTCATCTTT. It translates to CACDTILGAPGRDTDKLIF.

A remark on this clone: The protein held in TCRdb is that of a much larger clone and does not match this DNA's translation at residue 15, likely because of a read error; the protein shown is translated from the DNA. The rearrangement links TRDV2 to TRDJ1, with a tentative D call TRDD3 (5 bases). This CDR3 is built from 24 residues. Trimming left V 0 bases short and J 0 bases short, with 37 bases between. The V gene's germline CDR1 is GEAIGNYY and CDR2 EKD. The chain's CDR3 is CACDTVGGLGTVSSEGPYTDKLIF. The CDR3 region has the DNA TGTGCCTGTGACACCGTCGGCGGTCTGGGTACCGTGTCGTCTGAGGGACCGTACACCGATAAACTCATCTTT.

Comments on this clone: Given a far larger clone just one base away, this is likely a sequencing read error. No DNA is shown, since the ends of the CDR3 on it are uncertain; the CDR3 is the one TCRdb lists. The chain employs TRDV2 and TRDJ1; the table names TRDD3, a call not compared with the DNA. Germline V gives CDR1 GEAIGNYY, CDR2 EKD. With termini counted, the CDR3 has 19 amino acids. CDR3 loop: CACETLGELGDRVTDKLIF.

This clone has just a few counts. TCRdb shows a much larger clone's protein in place of this DNA's translation, and the two differ at residue 4, likely through a read error; the protein shown is translated from the DNA. The CDR3 region has the DNA TGTGCCTGTGGCCCTCTGGGGCACACCGATAAACTCATCTTT. This codes for CACGPLGHTDKLIF. V gene TRDV2 combines with J gene TRDJ1, with D maybe TRDD3 (6 bases). The germline gives CDR1 GEAIGNYY, CDR2 EKD. With 5 bases removed from V and 0 bases from J, the gap between germline ends came to 12 bases. CDR3 size: 14 residues.

Regarding this clone: Translating this DNA gives a protein that differs at residue 12 from the TCRdb one, which belongs to a much larger clone; a read error is likely, and the protein shown is this translation. The chain carries TRDV1 and TRDJ1, with TRDD3 as a possible D gene (9 bases). Per the germline V gene, CDR1 is TSWWSYY and CDR2 is QGS. This CDR3 is built from 24 residues. Trimming left V 0 bases short and J 4 bases short, with 39 bases between. The CDR3 nucleotides are TGTGCTCTTGGGGAACTTTCCCATGGCCTTCCTATGTGGGGGATAGTCTTTATAGGCGATAAACTCATCTTT. It yields the protein CALGELSHGLPMWGIVFIGDKLIF.

This clone is medium-sized (0.01 to 0.1%) in the sample. This likely traces to a read error, being one base from a far larger clone. The chain combines TRDV2 with TRDJ1; D not resolved. Trimming left V 7 bases short and J 2 bases short, with 13 bases between. CDR1 is GEAIGNYY, CDR2 EKD, per germline. The CDR3 spans 13 residues. In DNA, the CDR3 is TGTGCCTGCTTTCGGGTACAGACCGATAAACTCATCTTT. Amino acids: CACFRVQTDKLIF.